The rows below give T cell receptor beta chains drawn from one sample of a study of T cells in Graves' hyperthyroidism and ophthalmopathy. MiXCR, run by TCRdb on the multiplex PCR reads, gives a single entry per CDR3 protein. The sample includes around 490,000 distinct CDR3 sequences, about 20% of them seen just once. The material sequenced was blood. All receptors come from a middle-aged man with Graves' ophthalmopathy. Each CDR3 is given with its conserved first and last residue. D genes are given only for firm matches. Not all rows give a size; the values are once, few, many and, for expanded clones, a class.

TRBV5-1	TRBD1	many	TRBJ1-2	TGCGCCAGCAGCCCGGGGACAGATGGCTACACCTTC	CASSPGTDGYTF
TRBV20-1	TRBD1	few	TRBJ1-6	TGCAGTGCTAGTCAGGGACAGAACTATAATTCACCCCTCCACTTT	CSASQGQNYNSPLHF
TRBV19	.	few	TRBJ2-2	TGTGCCAGTCTACTAGCTTACGGCGGGGAGCTGTTTTTT	CASLLAYGGELFF
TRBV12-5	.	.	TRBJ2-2	TGTGCTAGTGGATCAGGGGGGCAGCGATGGGGGGCCGGGGAGCTGTTTTTT	CASGSGGQRWGAGELFF
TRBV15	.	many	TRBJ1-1	TGTGCCACCAGCCCGACAGGACGAGCTGAAGCTTTCTTT	CATSPTGRAEAFF
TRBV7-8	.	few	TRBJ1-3	TGTGCCAGCAGATCTAGTCGGGGGCAAGCAAACACCATATATTTT	CASRSSRGQANTIYF
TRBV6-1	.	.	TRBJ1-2	TGTGCCAATACGCGGGGGCCCCCTGGGTATGGCTACACCTTC	CANTRGPPGYGYTF
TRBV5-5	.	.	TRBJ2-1	TGTGCCAGCAGTTCGTGGACGGTCAATGAGCAGTTCTTC	CASSSWTVNEQFF
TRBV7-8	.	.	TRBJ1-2	TGTGCCAGCAGCTTAGGGGGTTCCCTGGTTAACTATGGCTACACCTTC	CASSLGGSLVNYGYTF
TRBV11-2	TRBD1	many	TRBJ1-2	TGTGCCAGCAGCCCTGGACAGGCTAACTATGGCTACACCTTC	CASSPGQANYGYTF
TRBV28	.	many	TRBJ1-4	TGTGCCAGCAGTCCTCAAGACACTCTTCTGAATGAAAAACTGTTTTTT	CASSPQDTLLNEKLFF
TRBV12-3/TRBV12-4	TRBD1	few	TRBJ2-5	TGTGCCAGCAGTCGACAGGGGGGGAAAGAGACCCAGTACTTC	CASSRQGGKETQYF
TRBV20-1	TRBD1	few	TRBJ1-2	TGCAGTGCTAGATGGGACAGGGCGATATTCTATGGCTACACCTTC	CSARWDRAIFYGYTF
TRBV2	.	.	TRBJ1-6	TGTGCCAGCAGCGGGTGGAATTCACCCCTCCACTTT	CASSGWNSPLHF
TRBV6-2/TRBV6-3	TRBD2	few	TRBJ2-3	TGTGCCAGCAGTTACGTAGCGGGCGTAATTAGCACAGATACGCAGTATTTT	CASSYVAGVISTDTQYF
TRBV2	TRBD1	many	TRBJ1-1	TGTGCCAGCAGGGGTTCGGGACAGGGGGCCGAAGCTTTCTTT	CASRGSGQGAEAFF
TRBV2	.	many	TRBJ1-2	TGTGCCAGCATCCCCGAGTGGAGGGTAAACTATGGCTACACCTTC	CASIPEWRVNYGYTF
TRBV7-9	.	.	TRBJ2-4	TGTGCCAGCAGCTTGGTGGTTGCAGGGCCCCTGGACATTCAGTACTTC	CASSLVVAGPLDIQYF
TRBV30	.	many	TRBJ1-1	TGTGCCTGGAGTCTACTGACAGAAGCTTTCTTT	CAWSLLTEAFF
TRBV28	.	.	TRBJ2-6	TGTGCCGGCAGAATCGTTGGCTCTGGGGCCAACGTCCTGACTTTC	CAGRIVGSGANVLTF
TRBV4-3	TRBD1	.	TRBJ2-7	TGCGCCAGCAGCCACAAACAGGGGGACGAGCAGTACTTC	CASSHKQGDEQYF
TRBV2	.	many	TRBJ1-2	TGTGCCAGCAGTGGTCAAGGAGTGGGCAGGGACTACACCTTC	CASSGQGVGRDYTF
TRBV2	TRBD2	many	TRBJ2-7	TGTGCCAGCAGATGGCGGCTAGCGGGGTCCTACGAGCAGTACTTC	CASRWRLAGSYEQYF
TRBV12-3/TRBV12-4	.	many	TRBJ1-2	TGTGCCAGCAGTTTAGCAGCCAACTATGGCTACACCTTC	CASSLAANYGYTF